This T cell receptor (beta chain) came from a study of long-term antiretroviral therapy in people with HIV. From each donor, at least one pre-ART PBMC sample and at least two post-ART PBMC samples were obtained. Version v3.0 of the immunoSEQ assay ran at survey level. This table comes from immunoSEQ multiplex PCR, and its TCRdb copy is limited to in-frame clones, with some not included. The data contain about 10,000 clones, roughly 91% of them singletons. Trimming cost V 4 bases and J 4 bases, with 17 bases left between them. Germline-derived CDR1 and CDR2 are SGHRS and YFSETQ. The CDR3 has 15 amino acids.

The clonotype originates from a woman between 35 and 50 years old with HIV. This specimen was unsorted PBMCs, taken 0.2 years before starting antiretroviral therapy. The rearrangement joins TRBV5-1 to TRBJ2-5; possibly TRBD2 for D (5 bases). CDR3: CASSPRDNRGETQYF. The CDR3 DNA follows: TGCGCCAGCAGCCCCCGTGACAACCGGGGAGAGACCCAGTACTTC.